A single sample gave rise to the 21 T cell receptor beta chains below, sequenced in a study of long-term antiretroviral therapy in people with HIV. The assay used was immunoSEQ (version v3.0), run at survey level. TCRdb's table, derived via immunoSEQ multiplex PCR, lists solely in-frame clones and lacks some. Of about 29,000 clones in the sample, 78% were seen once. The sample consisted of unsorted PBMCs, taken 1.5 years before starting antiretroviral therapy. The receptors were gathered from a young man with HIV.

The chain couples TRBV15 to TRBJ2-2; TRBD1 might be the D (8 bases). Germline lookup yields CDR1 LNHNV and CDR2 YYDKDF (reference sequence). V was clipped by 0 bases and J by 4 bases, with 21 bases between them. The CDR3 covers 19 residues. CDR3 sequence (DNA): TGTGCCACCAGCAGAGATATGTTCGGGGGGACAGGCTTCACCGGGGAGCTGTTTTTT. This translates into CATSRDMFGGTGFTGELFF. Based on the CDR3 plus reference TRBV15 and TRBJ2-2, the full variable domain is DAMVIQNPRYQVTQFGKPVTLSCSQTLNHNVMYWYQQKSSQAPKLLFHYYDKDFNNEADTPDNFQSRRPNTSFCFLDIRSPGLGDTAMYLCATSRDMFGGTGFTGELFFGEGSRLTVL.

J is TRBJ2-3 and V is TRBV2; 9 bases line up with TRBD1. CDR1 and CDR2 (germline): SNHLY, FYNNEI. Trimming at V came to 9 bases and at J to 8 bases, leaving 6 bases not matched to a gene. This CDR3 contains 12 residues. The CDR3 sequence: CARGQGIGTQYF. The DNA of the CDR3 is TGTGCCAGGGGACAGGGTATCGGTACGCAGTATTTT.

The CDR3 is CASISDRYSGNTIYF. For the CDR3, the DNA is TGTGCCAGCATATCCGACAGATACTCTGGAAACACCATATATTTT. This rearrangement joins TRBV6-6 to TRBJ1-3; D may be TRBD1 (5 bases). In germline, CDR1 is MNHNY, CDR2 SVGAGI (reference sequence). The CDR3 contains 15 residues. Trimming pared 7 bases from V and 0 bases from J, leaving 13 bases between.

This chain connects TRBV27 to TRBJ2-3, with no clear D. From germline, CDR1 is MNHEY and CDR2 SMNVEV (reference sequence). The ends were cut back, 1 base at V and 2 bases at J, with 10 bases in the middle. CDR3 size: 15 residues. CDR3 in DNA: TGTGCCAGCAGTTTATTAGACGGAGCCACAGATACGCAGTATTTT. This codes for CASSLLDGATDTQYF.

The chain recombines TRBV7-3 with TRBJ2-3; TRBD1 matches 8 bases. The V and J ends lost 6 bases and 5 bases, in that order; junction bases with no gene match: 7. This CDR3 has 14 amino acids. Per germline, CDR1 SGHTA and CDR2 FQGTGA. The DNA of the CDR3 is TGTGCCAGCAGGTCAGGGGGCGGGAAAGATACGCAGTATTTT. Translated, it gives CASRSGGGKDTQYF.

The CDR3: CASSPPVQSTQYF. The CDR3 nucleotides read TGTGCCAGCTCACCTCCTGTCCAGTCTACCCAGTACTTC. V usage is TRBV18 and J usage is TRBJ2-5, with D hard to call. This CDR3 spans 13 amino acids. V was shortened by 3 bases and J by 8 bases, with 13 bases between the two germline ends. Germline values: CDR1 KGHSH, CDR2 LQKENI.

The DNA of the CDR3 is TGCGCCAGCAGCCGTTCGCTCGGACTAGCGGGAGCCGCTGTGGGCATTCAGTACTTC. Translated: CASSRSLGLAGAAVGIQYF. The rearrangement joins TRBV4-3 to TRBJ2-4; 13 bases agree with TRBD2. The CDR3 has 19 residues. From germline, CDR1 is LGHNA and CDR2 YSLEER. After removal of 4 bases from V and 9 bases from J, the junction contained 18 bases not matched to a gene.

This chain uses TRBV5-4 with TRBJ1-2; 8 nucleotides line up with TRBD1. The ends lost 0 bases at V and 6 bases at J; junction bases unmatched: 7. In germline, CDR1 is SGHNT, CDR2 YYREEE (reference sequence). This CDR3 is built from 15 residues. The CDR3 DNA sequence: TGTGCCAGCAGCTTGGCCGGGACAGGACAGGATGGCTACACCTTC. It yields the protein CASSLAGTGQDGYTF.

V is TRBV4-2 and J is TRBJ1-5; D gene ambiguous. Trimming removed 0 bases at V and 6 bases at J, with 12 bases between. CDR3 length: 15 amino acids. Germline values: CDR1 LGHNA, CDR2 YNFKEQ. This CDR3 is CASSQDGRESQPQHF. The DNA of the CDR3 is TGTGCCAGCAGCCAAGATGGGAGGGAGAGTCAGCCCCAGCATTTT.

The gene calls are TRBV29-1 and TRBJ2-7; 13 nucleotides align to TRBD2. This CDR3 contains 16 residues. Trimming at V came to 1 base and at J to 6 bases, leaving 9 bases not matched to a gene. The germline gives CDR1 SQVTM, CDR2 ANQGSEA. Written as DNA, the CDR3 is TGCAGCGTTGAAGTTACCAGGACTAGCGGGAGCCCCGAGCAGTACTTC. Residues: CSVEVTRTSGSPEQYF.

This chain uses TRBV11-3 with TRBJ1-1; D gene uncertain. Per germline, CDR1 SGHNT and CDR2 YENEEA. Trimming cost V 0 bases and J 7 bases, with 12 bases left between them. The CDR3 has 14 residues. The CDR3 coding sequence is TGTGCCAGCAGCTTAGAGGCGGGAGGAATTGAAGCTTTCTTT. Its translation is CASSLEAGGIEAFF.

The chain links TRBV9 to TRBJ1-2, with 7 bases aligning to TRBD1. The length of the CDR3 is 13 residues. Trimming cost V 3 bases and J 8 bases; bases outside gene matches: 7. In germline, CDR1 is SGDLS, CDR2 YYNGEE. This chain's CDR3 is CASSDRGGEGYTF. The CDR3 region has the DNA TGTGCCAGCAGCGACAGGGGCGGGGAGGGCTACACCTTC.

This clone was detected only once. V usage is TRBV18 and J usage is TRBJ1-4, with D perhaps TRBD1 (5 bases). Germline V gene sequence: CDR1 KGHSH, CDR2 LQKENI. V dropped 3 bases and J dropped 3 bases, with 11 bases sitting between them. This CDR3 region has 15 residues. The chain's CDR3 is CASSPALGANEKLFF. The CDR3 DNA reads TGTGCCAGCTCACCGGCCTTGGGGGCTAATGAAAAACTGTTTTTT.

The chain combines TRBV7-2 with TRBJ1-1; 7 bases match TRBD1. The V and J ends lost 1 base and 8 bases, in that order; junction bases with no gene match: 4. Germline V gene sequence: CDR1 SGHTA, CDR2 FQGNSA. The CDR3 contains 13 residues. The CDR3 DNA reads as TGTGCCAGCAGCTTAGTAGGGGGCCAGGAAGCTTTCTTT. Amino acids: CASSLVGGQEAFF.

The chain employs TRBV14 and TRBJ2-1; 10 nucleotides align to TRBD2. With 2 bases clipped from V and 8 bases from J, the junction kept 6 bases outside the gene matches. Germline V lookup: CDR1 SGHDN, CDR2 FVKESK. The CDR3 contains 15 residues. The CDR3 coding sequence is TGTGCCAGCAGCCAACTAAGCGGGGGGGCATATGAGCAGTTCTTC. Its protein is CASSQLSGGAYEQFF.

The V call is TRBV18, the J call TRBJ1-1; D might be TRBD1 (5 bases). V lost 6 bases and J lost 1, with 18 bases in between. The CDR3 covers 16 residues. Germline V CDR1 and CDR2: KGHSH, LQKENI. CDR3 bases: TGTGCCAGCTCCCTAAATTACTGGGACGCGAACACTGAAGCTTTCTTT. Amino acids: CASSLNYWDANTEAFF. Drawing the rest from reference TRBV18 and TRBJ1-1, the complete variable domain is NAGVMQNPRHLVRRRGQEARLRCSPMKGHSHVYWYRQLPEEGLKFMVYLQKENIIDESGMPKERFSAEFPKEGPSILRIQQVVRGDSAAYFCASSLNYWDANTEAFFGQGTRLTVV.

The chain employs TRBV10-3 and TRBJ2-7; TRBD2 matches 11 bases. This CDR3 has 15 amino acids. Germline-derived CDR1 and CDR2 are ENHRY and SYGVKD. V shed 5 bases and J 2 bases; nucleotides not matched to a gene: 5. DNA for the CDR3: TGTGCCATCAGTATCGGGACTAGCGGTCCCTACGAGCAGTACTTC. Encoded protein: CAISIGTSGPYEQYF.

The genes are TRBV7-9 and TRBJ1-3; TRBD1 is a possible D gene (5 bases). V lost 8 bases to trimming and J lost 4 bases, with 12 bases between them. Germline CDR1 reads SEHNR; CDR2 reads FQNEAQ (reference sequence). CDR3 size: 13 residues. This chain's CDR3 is CASGDRTGNTIYF. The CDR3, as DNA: TGTGCCAGCGGGGACCGGACCGGAAACACCATATATTTT.

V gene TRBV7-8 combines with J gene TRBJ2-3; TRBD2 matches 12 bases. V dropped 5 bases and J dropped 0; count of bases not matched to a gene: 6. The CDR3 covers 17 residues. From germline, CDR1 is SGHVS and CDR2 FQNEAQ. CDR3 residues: CASSVPSGRGSTDTQYF. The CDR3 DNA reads TGTGCCAGCAGCGTACCTAGCGGGAGGGGAAGCACAGATACGCAGTATTTT.

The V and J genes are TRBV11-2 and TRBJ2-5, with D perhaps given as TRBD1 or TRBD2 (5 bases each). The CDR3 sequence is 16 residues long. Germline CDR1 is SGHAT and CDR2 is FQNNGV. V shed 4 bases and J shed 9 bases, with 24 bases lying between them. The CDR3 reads CASSSPAERALGAQYF. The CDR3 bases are TGTGCCAGCAGCTCACCGGCGGAGAGGGCCCTAGGGGCCCAGTACTTC.

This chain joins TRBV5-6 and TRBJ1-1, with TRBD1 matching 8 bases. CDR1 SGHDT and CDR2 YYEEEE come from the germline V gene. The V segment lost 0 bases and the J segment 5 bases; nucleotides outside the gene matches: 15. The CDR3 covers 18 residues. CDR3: CASSLGTGPYLDRTEAFF. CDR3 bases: TGTGCCAGCAGCTTGGGGACAGGGCCCTATTTGGACAGGACTGAAGCTTTCTTT.